What follows are 21 T cell receptor beta chains derived from one specimen sequenced in a study of cytomegalovirus exposure and HLA in healthy donors (dated by TCRdb to about 2017). To prepare the library, the immunoSEQ multiplex PCR assay was applied. The multiplex PCR relied on a mix of 60 forward primers for TCR Vbeta segments and 13 reverse primers for TCR Jbeta segments. TCRdb's version of the immuneACCESS table is confined to in-frame rearrangements and falls short of the full clone set. An unresolved V gene accounts for under half of the shortfall where checked; the remainder is of unknown origin. The sample table shows around 190,000 clones, and around 78% are seen once. Around an eighth of the sample is in the top ten clones. What was sequenced was PBMCs. These receptors were obtained from a woman between 25 and 40 years old in good health and CMV-seropositive.

The rearrangement uses TRBV11-2 and TRBJ2-2; 8 nucleotides agree with TRBD1. The CDR3 runs 15 residues. Germline CDR1 and CDR2: SGHAT and FQNNGV. Losses at the gene ends were 7 bases for V and 9 bases for J; bases not matched to a gene: 13. The chain's CDR3 is CASTRQGTFVRELFF. The CDR3 DNA reads TGTGCCAGCACCCGACAGGGGACCTTCGTTAGGGAGCTGTTTTTT.

This chain uses TRBV7-8 with TRBJ2-1; no reliable D call. V lost 4 bases and J lost 5, with 9 bases in between. This CDR3 is built from 13 residues. Germline CDR1 reads SGHVS; CDR2 reads FQNEAQ. The CDR3 DNA sequence: TGTGCCAGCAGCTCCCGAGAGCACAATGAGCAGTTCTTC. The encoded protein is CASSSREHNEQFF.

V usage is TRBV7-9 and J usage is TRBJ2-7; 7 nucleotides match TRBD2. The germline CDR1 and CDR2 sequences are SEHNR and FQNEAQ (reference sequence). The CDR3 totals 14 residues. Unmatched junction bases numbered 10, after V lost 5 bases and J lost 6 bases. As DNA, the CDR3 is TGTGCCAGCAGCCCGGGACTACGGAGTCTCGAGCAGTACTTC. Its protein is CASSPGLRSLEQYF. The full variable domain, rest sourced from reference TRBV7-9 and TRBJ2-7, is DTGVSQNPRHKITKRGQNVTFRCDPISEHNRLYWYRQTLGQGPEFLTYFQNEAQLEKSRLLSDRFSAERPKGSFSTLEIQRTEQGDSAMYLCASSPGLRSLEQYFGPGTRLTVT.

The rearrangement links TRBV18 to TRBJ2-2; D is unclear. V was clipped by 4 bases and J by 1 base, with 13 bases between them. This CDR3 comprises 16 residues. Germline-derived CDR1 and CDR2 are KGHSH and LQKENI. CDR3 loop: CASSLVEHRNTGELFF. CDR3 DNA sequence: TGTGCCAGCTCACTAGTCGAGCACAGGAACACCGGGGAGCTGTTTTTT.

The rearrangement links TRBV7-2 to TRBJ1-4, with TRBD1 identical over 8 bases. Germline CDR1 and CDR2: SGHTA and FQGNSA. The J segment lost 7 bases and the V segment lost 4 bases, leaving 8 bases of the junction unmatched. The CDR3 length is 15 residues. The CDR3 protein is CASSSLSGGAEKLFF. The CDR3 DNA follows: TGTGCCAGCAGCTCTCTTTCAGGGGGCGCTGAAAAACTGTTTTTT.

The chain employs TRBV7-9 and TRBJ2-7; 10 bases fit TRBD1. Losses at the gene ends were 5 bases for V and 7 bases for J; bases not matched to a gene: 11. The CDR3 has 15 amino acids. Germline V gives CDR1 SEHNR, CDR2 FQNEAQ (reference sequence). The CDR3 loop is CASSPWDRGSGEQYF. The DNA of the CDR3 is TGTGCCAGCAGCCCTTGGGACAGGGGATCGGGTGAGCAGTACTTC.

The V gene is TRBV19, the J gene TRBJ1-2; 9 bases line up with TRBD1. The ends lost 6 bases at V and 5 bases at J; junction bases unmatched: 7. The CDR3 runs 14 residues. Germline V gene lookup returns CDR1 LNHDA and CDR2 SQIVND (reference sequence). CDR3 in amino acids: CASRKGGTGYGYTF. The CDR3 DNA sequence: TGTGCCAGTAGAAAAGGAGGGACAGGGTATGGCTACACCTTC.

The chain employs TRBV6-6 and TRBJ2-2, with 8 bases matching TRBD2. CDR1 and CDR2 from the germline V gene are MNHNY and SVGAGI (reference sequence). After removal of 5 bases from V and 3 bases from J, the junction contained 5 bases not matched to a gene. The CDR3 contains 15 residues. CDR3: CASSLPAGDTGELFF. CDR3 DNA sequence: TGTGCCAGCAGTCTCCCAGCGGGGGACACCGGGGAGCTGTTTTTT.

V usage is TRBV21-1 and J usage is TRBJ1-5; no DNA check was done on the table's D call, TRBD1. TRBV21-1 is labeled a pseudogene. The CDR3 covers 19 residues. In DNA form, the CDR3 reads TGTGCCAGCAGCAAAACCCTAAACTTGCGACAGGGTACTAATCAGCCCCAGCATTTT. It yields the protein CASSKTLNLRQGTNQPQHF.

There are a few counts of this clone. CDR3 sequence (DNA): TGTGCCAGTAGTACCCCAAACCAAGAGACCCAGTACTTC. The encoded protein is CASSTPNQETQYF. V gene TRBV19 combines with J gene TRBJ2-5; D unresolved. The CDR3 extends over 13 amino acids. CDR1 and CDR2 (germline): LNHDA, SQIVND (reference sequence). V was shortened by 4 bases and J by 0 bases, with 6 bases between the two germline ends.

The rearrangement joins TRBV5-1 to TRBJ2-1, with TRBD2 matching over 8 bases. V was clipped by 3 bases and J by 0 bases; unmatched bases: 2. The CDR3 is made up of 15 amino acids. Germline V lookup: CDR1 SGHRS, CDR2 YFSETQ. In nucleotides, the CDR3 is TGCGCCAGCAGCTCGACTAGCGTCTCCTACAATGAGCAGTTCTTC. Encoded protein: CASSSTSVSYNEQFF.

This rearrangement joins TRBV30 to TRBJ2-7; 8 nucleotides align to TRBD1. V trimming: 4 bases; J trimming: 5 bases; junction bases outside the gene matches: 7. Per the germline V gene, CDR1 is GTSNPN and CDR2 is SVGIG (reference sequence). This CDR3 has 13 amino acids. The CDR3 region is CAWTQGAGDEQYF. CDR3 in DNA: TGTGCCTGGACCCAGGGGGCCGGCGACGAGCAGTACTTC.

This chain uses TRBV27 with TRBJ2-1; TRBD2 aligns across 8 bases. CDR1 and CDR2 from the germline V gene are MNHEY and SMNVEV (reference sequence). The CDR3 sequence is 19 residues long. Trimming cost V 0 bases and J 6 bases; bases outside gene matches: 16. In nucleotides, the CDR3 is TGTGCCAGCAGTTTATCGTTCCCCCCGGGGCGGGGGGAAGGCAATGAGCAGTTCTTC. This sequence encodes CASSLSFPPGRGEGNEQFF.

The J gene is TRBJ2-3, the V gene TRBV6-5; 13 bases agree with TRBD2. CDR3 length: 15 amino acids. The junction had 0 bases not matched to a gene; V was cut back by 0 bases and J by 6 bases. Germline values: CDR1 MNHEY, CDR2 SVGAGI. The CDR3, as DNA: TGTGCCAGCAGTTACTCGACTAGCGGGGGGGATACGCAGTATTTT. Translation gives CASSYSTSGGDTQYF.

The rearrangement uses TRBV11-3 and TRBJ2-7, with D perhaps matching TRBD2 (6 bases). The CDR3 spans 14 residues. Per germline, CDR1 SGHNT and CDR2 YENEEA. Trimming left V 1 base short and J 0 bases short, with 7 bases between. CDR3 nucleotide sequence: TGTGCCAGCAGCTTAGCGGGAGACTCCTACGAGCAGTACTTC. Translating it yields CASSLAGDSYEQYF.

J is TRBJ2-5 and V is TRBV11-2, with 9 positions matching TRBD1. The V and J ends lost 4 bases and 4 bases, in that order; junction bases with no gene match: 4. CDR1 is SGHAT, CDR2 FQNNGV, per germline. The CDR3 covers 14 residues. The CDR3 DNA follows: TGTGCCAGCAGCTCCAACAGGGGGCGAGAGACCCAGTACTTC. Protein: CASSSNRGRETQYF.

The count of this clone is one. V usage is TRBV27 and J usage is TRBJ2-3; a weak D match, TRBD1 (6 bases). The CDR3 runs 15 residues. Trimming shortened V by 6 bases and J by 0 bases, and 13 bases separated the two germline ends. Germline lookup yields CDR1 MNHEY and CDR2 SMNVEV (reference sequence). CDR3 bases: TGTGCCAGCAGAAAGACAGGATTTAGCACAGATACGCAGTATTTT. Translating gives CASRKTGFSTDTQYF.

The chain combines TRBV30 with TRBJ2-1; the match to TRBD1 covers 7 bases. The CDR3 runs to 13 residues. Per germline, CDR1 GTSNPN and CDR2 SVGIG (reference sequence). The ends lost 4 bases at V and 3 bases at J; junction bases unmatched: 3. In DNA, the CDR3 is TGTGCCTGGAATAGGGGGCGCTACAATGAGCAGTTCTTC. Encoded protein: CAWNRGRYNEQFF.

V gene TRBV6-1 combines with J gene TRBJ2-1, with 7 bases fitting TRBD1. Trimming took 2 bases from V and 9 from J; bases not matched to a gene: 13. CDR1 MNHNS and CDR2 SASEGT come from the germline V gene. The CDR3 is 16 residues long. CDR3 protein: CASSERSGQQWGEQFF. As DNA, the CDR3 is TGTGCCAGCAGTGAAAGGTCGGGACAGCAGTGGGGTGAGCAGTTCTTC.

The chain has TRBV13 and TRBJ2-1, with no clear D. Trimming pared 5 bases from V and 0 bases from J, leaving 11 bases between. The CDR3 is 15 amino acids. The germline V gene encodes CDR1 PRHDT and CDR2 FYEKMQ (reference sequence). The CDR3 here is CASSGLTDSYNEQFF. The CDR3 DNA reads as TGTGCCAGCAGCGGATTGACTGACTCCTACAATGAGCAGTTCTTC.

V is TRBV20-1 and J is TRBJ2-7; tentative D call: TRBD1 (6 bases). The CDR3 sequence is 11 residues long. The V and J ends lost 7 bases and 8 bases respectively, with 15 bases between them. The germline V gene encodes CDR1 DFQATT and CDR2 SNEGSKA (reference sequence). In DNA, the CDR3 is TGCAGTGGGGACAATGCACTTAAGCAGTACTTC. This gives the protein CSGDNALKQYF.